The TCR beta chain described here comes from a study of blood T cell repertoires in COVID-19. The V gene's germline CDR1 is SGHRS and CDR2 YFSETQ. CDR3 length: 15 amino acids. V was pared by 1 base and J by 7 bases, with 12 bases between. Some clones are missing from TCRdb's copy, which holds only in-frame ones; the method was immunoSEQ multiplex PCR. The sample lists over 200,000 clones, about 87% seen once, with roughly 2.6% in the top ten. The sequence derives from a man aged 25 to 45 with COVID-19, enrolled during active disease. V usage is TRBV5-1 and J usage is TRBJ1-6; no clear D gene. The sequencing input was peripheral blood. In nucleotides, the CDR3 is TGCGCCAGCAGCTTGCGGGCCGGGAACAATTCACCCCTCCACTTT. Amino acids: CASSLRAGNNSPLHF.